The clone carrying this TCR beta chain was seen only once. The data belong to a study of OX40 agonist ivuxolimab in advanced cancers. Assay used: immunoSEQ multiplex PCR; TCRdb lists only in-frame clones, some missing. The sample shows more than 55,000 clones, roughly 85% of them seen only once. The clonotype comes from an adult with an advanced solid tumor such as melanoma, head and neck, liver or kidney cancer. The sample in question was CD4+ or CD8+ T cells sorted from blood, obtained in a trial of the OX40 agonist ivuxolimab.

CDR3: CASSENVPPPTQYF. The CDR3 bases are TGTGCCAGCAGTGAAAATGTCCCTCCTCCGACCCAGTACTTC. The chain employs TRBV25-1 and TRBJ2-5; no clear D gene. The germline V and J ends were trimmed by 2 bases and 7 bases, with 14 bases remaining between them. CDR3 length: 14 amino acids. The V gene's germline CDR1 is MGHDK and CDR2 SYGVNS.